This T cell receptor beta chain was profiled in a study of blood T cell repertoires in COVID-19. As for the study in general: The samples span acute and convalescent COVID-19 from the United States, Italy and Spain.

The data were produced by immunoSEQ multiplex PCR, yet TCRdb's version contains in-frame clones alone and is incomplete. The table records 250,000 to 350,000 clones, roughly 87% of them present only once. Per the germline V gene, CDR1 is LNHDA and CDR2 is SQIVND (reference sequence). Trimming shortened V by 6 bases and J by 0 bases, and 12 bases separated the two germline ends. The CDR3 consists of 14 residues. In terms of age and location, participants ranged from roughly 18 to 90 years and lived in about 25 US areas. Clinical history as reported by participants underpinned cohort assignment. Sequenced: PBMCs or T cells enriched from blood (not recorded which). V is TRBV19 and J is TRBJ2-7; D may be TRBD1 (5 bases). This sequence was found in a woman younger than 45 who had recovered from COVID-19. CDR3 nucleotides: TGTGCCAGTAGCCCAGGTGGACACTCCTACGAGCAGTACTTC. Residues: CASSPGGHSYEQYF.